The 2 T cell receptor beta chains below come from one sample, sequenced in a study of T cells in Graves' hyperthyroidism and ophthalmopathy. Amplification yielded TCR beta CDR3 regions, with RNA transcripts as the source. The study used the HTBI primer set for a first-round RT-PCR of the TCR CDR3. TCRdb ran MiXCR on the multiplex PCR reads and lists one entry per CDR3 protein. The repertoire has roughly 700,000 distinct CDR3 sequences, about 14% of them found once; the top ten carry approximately 10%. The source material was blood. These receptors were taken from a woman younger than 30 with Graves' hyperthyroidism.

This clonotype was found many times. The chain couples TRBV19 to TRBJ2-1, with 11 bases matching TRBD2. The CDR3 spans 14 residues. V was clipped by 4 bases and J by 6 bases; unmatched bases: 2. Per the germline V gene, CDR1 is LNHDA and CDR2 is SQIVND (reference sequence). The CDR3 is CASSNLAGGNEQFF. The CDR3 DNA reads TGTGCCAGTAGTAACCTAGCGGGAGGCAATGAGCAGTTCTTC.

The chain has TRBV28 and TRBJ1-5, with D perhaps TRBD1 (5 bases). The CDR3 has 12 amino acids. CDR1 and CDR2 (germline): MDHEN, SYDVKM. V was cut by 9 bases and J by 3 bases, with 9 bases left in between. CDR3 nucleotides: TGTGCCAGTCGACAGCTCAATCAGCCCCAGCATTTT. Translated: CASRQLNQPQHF.